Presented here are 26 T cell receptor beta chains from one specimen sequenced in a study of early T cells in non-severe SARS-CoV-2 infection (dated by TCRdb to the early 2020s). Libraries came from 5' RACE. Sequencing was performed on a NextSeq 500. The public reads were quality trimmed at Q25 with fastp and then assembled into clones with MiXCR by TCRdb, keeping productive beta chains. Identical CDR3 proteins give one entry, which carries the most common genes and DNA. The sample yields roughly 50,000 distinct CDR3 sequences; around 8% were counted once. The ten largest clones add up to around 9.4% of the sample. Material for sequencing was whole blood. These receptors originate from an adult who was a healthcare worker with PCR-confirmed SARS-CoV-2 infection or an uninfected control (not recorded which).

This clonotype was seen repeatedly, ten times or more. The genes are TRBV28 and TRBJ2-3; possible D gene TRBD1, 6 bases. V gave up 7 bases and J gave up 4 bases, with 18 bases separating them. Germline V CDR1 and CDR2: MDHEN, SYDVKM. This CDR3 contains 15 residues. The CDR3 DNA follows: TGTGCCAGCACCCCTCGGACAGTCAATGCAGATACGCAGTATTTT. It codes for CASTPRTVNADTQYF.

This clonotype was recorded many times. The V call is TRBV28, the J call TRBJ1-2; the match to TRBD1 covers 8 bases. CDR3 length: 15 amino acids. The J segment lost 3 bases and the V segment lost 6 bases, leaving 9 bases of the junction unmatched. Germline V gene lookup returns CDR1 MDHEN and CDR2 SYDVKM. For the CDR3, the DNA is TGTGCCAGCAGCACCTCGACAGGGGAGGACTATGGCTACACCTTC. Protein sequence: CASSTSTGEDYGYTF.

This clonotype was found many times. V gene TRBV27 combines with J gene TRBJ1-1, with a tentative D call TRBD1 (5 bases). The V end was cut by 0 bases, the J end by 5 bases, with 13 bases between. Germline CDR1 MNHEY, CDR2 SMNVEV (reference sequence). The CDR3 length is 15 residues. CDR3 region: CASSLSNRGGTEAFF. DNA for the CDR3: TGTGCCAGCAGTTTATCGAACCGGGGCGGGACTGAAGCTTTCTTT.

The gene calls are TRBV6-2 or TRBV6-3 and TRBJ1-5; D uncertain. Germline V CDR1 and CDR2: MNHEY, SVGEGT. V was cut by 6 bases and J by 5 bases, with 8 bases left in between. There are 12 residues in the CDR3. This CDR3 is CASSRGDQPQHF. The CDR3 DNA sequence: TGTGCCAGCAGCCGCGGGGATCAGCCCCAGCATTTT.

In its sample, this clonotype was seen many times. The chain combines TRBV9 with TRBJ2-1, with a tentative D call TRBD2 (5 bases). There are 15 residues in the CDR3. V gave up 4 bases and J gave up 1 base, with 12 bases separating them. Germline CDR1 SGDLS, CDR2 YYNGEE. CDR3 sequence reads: CASSKSGVSYNEQFF. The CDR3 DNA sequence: TGTGCCAGCAGCAAGAGCGGTGTTTCCTACAATGAGCAGTTCTTC.

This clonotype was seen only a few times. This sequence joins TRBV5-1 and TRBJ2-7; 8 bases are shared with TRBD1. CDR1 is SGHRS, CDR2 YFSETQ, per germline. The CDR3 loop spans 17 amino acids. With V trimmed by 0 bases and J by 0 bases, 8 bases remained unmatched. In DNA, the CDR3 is TGCGCCAGCAGCTTGGAGCCCGGGACAGGATTCTCCTACGAGCAGTACTTC. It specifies CASSLEPGTGFSYEQYF.

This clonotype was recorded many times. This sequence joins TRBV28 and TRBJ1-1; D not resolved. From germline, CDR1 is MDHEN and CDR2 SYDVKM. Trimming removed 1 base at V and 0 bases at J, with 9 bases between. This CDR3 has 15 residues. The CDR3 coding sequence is TGTGCCAGCAGTTTATTGCAGACCGTGAACACTGAAGCTTTCTTT. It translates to CASSLLQTVNTEAFF.

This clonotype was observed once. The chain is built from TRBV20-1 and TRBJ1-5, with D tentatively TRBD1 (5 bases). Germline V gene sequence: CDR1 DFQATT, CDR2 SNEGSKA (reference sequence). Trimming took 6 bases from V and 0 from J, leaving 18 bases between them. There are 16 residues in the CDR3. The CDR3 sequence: CSALRVRADSNQPQHF. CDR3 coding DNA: TGCAGTGCCCTCAGGGTGCGGGCGGATAGCAATCAGCCCCAGCATTTT.

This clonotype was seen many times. The CDR3 DNA sequence: TGCAGTGCTAGGAGGGAACCTTACAATGAGCAGTTCTTC. As protein: CSARREPYNEQFF. The chain is built from TRBV20-1 and TRBJ2-1; maybe TRBD2 (5 bases). The CDR3 covers 13 residues. Between the trimmed V and J ends, which lost 3 bases and 4 bases, there was a span of 10 bases. CDR1 is DFQATT, CDR2 SNEGSKA, per germline (reference sequence).

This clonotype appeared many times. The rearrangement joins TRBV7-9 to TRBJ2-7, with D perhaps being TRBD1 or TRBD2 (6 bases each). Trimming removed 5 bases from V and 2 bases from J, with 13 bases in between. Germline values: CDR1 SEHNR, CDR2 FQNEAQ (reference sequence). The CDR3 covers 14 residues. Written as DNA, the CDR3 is TGTGCCAGCAGCGTCACGGGGGCCGCCTACGAGCAGTACTTC. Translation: CASSVTGAAYEQYF.

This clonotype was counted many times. The CDR3 DNA reads as TGTGCCAGCAGCTATTCCCGGGACCTCAGCCATTACAATGAGCAGTTCTTC. Translated, it gives CASSYSRDLSHYNEQFF. The V call is TRBV7-6, the J call TRBJ2-1; D possibly matches TRBD1 or TRBD2 (5 bases each). Trimming stripped 4 bases from V and 4 bases from J, with 20 bases between. The CDR3 is 17 amino acids. Germline-derived CDR1 and CDR2 are SGHVS and FNYEAQ.

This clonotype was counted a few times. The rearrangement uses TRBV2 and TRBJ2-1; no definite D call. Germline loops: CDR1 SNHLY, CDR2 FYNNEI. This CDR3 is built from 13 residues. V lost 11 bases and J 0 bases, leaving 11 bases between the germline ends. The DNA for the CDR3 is TGTGCCGGAGCACGTGGCTCCTACAATGAGCAGTTCTTC. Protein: CAGARGSYNEQFF.

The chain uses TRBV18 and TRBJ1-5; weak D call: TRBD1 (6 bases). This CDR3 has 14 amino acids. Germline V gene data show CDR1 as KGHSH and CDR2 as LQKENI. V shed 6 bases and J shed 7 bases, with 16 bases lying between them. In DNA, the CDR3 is TGTGCCAGCTCGCTAAACAGGGCTGAACAGCCCCAGCATTTT. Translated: CASSLNRAEQPQHF.

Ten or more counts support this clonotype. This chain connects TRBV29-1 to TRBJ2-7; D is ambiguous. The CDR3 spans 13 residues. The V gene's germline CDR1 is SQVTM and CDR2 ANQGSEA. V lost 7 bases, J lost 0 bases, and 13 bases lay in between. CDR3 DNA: TGCAGCGCCTCTGGCGCCAGCTCCTACGAGCAGTACTTC. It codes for CSASGASSYEQYF.

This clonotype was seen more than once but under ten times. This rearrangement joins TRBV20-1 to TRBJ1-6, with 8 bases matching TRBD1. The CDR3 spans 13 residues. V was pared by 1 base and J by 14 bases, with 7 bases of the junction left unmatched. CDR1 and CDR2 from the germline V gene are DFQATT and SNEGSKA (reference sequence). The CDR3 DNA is TGCAGTGCTAGAGCGGGACAGGACTTGACCCTCCACTTT. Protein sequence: CSARAGQDLTLHF.

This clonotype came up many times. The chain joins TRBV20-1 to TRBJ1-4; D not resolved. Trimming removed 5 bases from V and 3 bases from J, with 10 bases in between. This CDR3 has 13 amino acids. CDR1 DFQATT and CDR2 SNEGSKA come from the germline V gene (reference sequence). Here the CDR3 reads CSAQPVPNEKLFF. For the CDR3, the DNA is TGCAGTGCTCAACCCGTACCTAATGAAAAACTGTTTTTT.

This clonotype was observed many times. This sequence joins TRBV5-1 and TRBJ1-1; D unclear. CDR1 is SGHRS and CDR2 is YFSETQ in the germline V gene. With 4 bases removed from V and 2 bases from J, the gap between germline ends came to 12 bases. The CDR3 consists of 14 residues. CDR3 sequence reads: CASSTEAGNTEAFF. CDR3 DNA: TGCGCCAGCAGCACCGAGGCGGGAAACACTGAAGCTTTCTTT.

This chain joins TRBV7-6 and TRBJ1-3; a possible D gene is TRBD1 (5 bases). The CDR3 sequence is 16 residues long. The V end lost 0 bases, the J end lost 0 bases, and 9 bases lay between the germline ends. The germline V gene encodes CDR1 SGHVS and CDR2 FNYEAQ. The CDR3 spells CASSLAQGRSGNTIYF. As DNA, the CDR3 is TGTGCCAGCAGCTTAGCGCAGGGTCGCTCTGGAAACACCATATATTTT.

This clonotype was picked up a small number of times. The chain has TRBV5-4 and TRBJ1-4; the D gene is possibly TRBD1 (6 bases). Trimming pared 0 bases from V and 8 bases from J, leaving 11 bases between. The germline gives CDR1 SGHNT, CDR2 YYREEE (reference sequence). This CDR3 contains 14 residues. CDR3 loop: CASSLAGVEEKLFF. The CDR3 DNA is TGTGCCAGCAGCTTGGCAGGGGTTGAGGAAAAACTGTTTTTT.

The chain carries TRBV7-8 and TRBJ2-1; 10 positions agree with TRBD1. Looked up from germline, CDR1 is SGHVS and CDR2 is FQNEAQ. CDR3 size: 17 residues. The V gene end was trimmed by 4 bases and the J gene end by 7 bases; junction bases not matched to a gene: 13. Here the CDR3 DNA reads TGTGCCAGCAGCTCCTACCCTGGGACAGGGGCGTTGAATGAGCAGTTCTTC. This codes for CASSSYPGTGALNEQFF.

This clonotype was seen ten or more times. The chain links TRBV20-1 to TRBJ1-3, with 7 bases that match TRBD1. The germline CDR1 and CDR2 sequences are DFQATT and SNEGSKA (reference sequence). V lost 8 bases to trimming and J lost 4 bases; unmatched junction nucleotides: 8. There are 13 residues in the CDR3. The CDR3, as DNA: TGCAGTCTCGGGGACAGTCTCGGAAACACCATATATTTT. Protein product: CSLGDSLGNTIYF.

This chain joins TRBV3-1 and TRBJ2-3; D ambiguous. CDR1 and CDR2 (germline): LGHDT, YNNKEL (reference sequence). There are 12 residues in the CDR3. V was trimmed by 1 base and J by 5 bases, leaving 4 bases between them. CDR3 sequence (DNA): TGTGCCAGCAGCCAAGTAGAAGATACGCAGTATTTT. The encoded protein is CASSQVEDTQYF.

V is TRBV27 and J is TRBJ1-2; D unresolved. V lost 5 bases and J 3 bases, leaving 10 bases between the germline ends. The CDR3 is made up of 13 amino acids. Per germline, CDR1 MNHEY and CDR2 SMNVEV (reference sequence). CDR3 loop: CASSPEGYYGYTF. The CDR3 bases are TGTGCCAGCAGTCCCGAAGGGTACTATGGCTACACCTTC.

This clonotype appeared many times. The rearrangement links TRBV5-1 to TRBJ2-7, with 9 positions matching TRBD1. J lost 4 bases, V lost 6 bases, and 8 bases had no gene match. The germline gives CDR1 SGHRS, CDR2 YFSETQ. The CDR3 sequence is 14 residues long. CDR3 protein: CASTPWTGEYEQYF. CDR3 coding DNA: TGCGCCAGCACCCCCTGGACAGGGGAATACGAGCAGTACTTC.

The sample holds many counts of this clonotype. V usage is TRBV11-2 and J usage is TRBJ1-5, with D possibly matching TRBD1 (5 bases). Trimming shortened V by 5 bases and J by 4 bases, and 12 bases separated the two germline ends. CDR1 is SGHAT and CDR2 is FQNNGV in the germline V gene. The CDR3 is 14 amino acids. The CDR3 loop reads CASSRYGGNQPQHF. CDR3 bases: TGTGCCAGCAGCCGGTACGGGGGGAATCAGCCCCAGCATTTT.

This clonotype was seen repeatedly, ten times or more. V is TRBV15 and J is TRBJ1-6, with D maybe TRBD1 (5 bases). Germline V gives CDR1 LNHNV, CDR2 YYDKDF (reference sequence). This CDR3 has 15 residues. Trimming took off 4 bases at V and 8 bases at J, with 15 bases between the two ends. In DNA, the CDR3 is TGTGCCACCAGCACTCTTGGGGGTTTGGATTCACCCCTCCACTTT. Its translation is CATSTLGGLDSPLHF.